The sequence of this TCR beta chain was determined in a study of cytomegalovirus exposure and HLA in healthy donors. Germline CDR1 and CDR2: SNHLY and FYNNEI. V lost 10 bases and J 5 bases, leaving 14 bases between the germline ends. The CDR3 is 12 amino acids. Concerning this clone itself: Its antigen is not known.

Notes on the study in general: Presence/absence comparisons presumed near-even sequencing depth among donors. Both high specificity and high sensitivity reportedly marked the classifier's diagnosis of cytomegalovirus status.

With 60 Vbeta and 13 Jbeta primers, the PCR was carried out. TCRdb keeps only in-frame clones here, not all; method: immunoSEQ multiplex PCR. The sample includes approximately 95,000 clones, 78% of them seen just once. The genes are TRBV2 and TRBJ2-5; D may be TRBD2 (5 bases). The source is a woman aged 40 to 50 in good health and CMV-seropositive. The material sequenced was PBMCs. CDR3 in amino acids: CATGVGAETQYF. For the CDR3, the DNA is TGTGCCACCGGGGTGGGTGCGGAGACCCAGTACTTC. Drawing the rest from reference TRBV2 and TRBJ2-5, the complete variable domain is EPEVTQTPSHQVTQMGQEVILRCVPISNHLYFYWYRQILGQKVEFLVSFYNNEISEKSEIFDDQFSVERPDGSNFTLKIRSTKLEDSAMYFCATGVGAETQYFGPGTRLLVL.